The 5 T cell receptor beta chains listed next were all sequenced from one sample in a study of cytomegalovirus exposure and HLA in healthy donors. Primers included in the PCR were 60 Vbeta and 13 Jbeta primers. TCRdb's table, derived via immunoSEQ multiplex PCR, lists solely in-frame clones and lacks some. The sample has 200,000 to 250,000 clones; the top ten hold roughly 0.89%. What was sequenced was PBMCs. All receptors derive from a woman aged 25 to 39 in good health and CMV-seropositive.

CDR3 in DNA: TGTGCCAGCAGCTTAGGTAGACATGCGAACACCGGGGAGCTGTTTTTT. This sequence encodes CASSLGRHANTGELFF. This chain connects TRBV7-9 to TRBJ2-2; D remains ambiguous. Per germline, CDR1 SEHNR and CDR2 FQNEAQ (reference sequence). This CDR3 has 16 residues. V lost 1 base and J 0 bases, leaving 9 bases between the germline ends.

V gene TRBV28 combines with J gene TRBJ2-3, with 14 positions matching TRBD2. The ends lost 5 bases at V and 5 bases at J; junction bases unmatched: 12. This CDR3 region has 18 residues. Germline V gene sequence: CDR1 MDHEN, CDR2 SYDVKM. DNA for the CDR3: TGTGCCAGCAGTCCAGCCATTAGACTAGCGGGAGGGATAGATACGCAGTATTTT. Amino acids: CASSPAIRLAGGIDTQYF.

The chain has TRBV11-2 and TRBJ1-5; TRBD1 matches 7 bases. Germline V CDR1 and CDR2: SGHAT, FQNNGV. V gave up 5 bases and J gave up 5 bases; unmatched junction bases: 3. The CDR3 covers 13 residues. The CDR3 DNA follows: TGTGCCAGCAGCGTCGACAGGGATCAGCCCCAGCATTTT. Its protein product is CASSVDRDQPQHF.

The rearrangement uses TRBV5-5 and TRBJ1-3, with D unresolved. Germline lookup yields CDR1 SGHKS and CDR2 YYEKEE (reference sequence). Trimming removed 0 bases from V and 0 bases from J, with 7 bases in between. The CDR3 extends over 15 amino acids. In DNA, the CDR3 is TGTGCCAGCAGCTTGGGAGGGAACTCTGGAAACACCATATATTTT. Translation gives CASSLGGNSGNTIYF. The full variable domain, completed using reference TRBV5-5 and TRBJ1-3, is DAGVTQSPTHLIKTRGQQVTLRCSPISGHKSVSWYQQVLGQGPQFIFQYYEKEERGRGNFPDRFSARQFPNYSSELNVNALLLGDSALYLCASSLGGNSGNTIYFGEGSWLTVV.

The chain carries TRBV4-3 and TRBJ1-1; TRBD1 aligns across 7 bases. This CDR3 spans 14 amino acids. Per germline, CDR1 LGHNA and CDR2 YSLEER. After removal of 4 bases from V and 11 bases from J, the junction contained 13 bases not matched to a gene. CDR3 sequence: CASSPQRPEQGAFF. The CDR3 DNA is TGCGCCAGCAGCCCCCAGCGTCCGGAACAGGGGGCTTTCTTT.